These 20 T cell receptor beta chains originate from one sample sequenced in a study of blood T cell repertoires in COVID-19. TCRdb keeps only in-frame clones here, not all; method: immunoSEQ multiplex PCR. This table has about 84,000 clones, 83% appearing once. Sequencing was carried out using peripheral blood. These receptors came from a woman at least 80 years old with acute or convalescent COVID-19.

The V gene is TRBV5-1, the J gene TRBJ2-1, with D tentatively TRBD2 (6 bases). Germline V CDR1 and CDR2: SGHRS, YFSETQ. V gave up 0 bases and J gave up 5 bases, with 12 bases separating them. The CDR3 is 15 residues long. The CDR3 loop is CASSLAVGSNNEQFF. The CDR3 DNA follows: TGCGCCAGCAGCTTGGCCGTCGGGAGCAACAATGAGCAGTTCTTC.

Many counts were recorded for this clone. The chain recombines TRBV7-8 with TRBJ1-1, with TRBD1 matching 10 bases. V lost 2 bases, J lost 0 bases, and 3 bases stayed unmatched. CDR1 SGHVS and CDR2 FQNEAQ come from the germline V gene. CDR3 size: 16 residues. CDR3 nucleotides: TGTGCCAGCAGCTTATGGACAGGGGGGTTGAACACTGAAGCTTTCTTT. Amino acid sequence: CASSLWTGGLNTEAFF. The full variable domain, with the rest looked up from reference TRBV7-8 and TRBJ1-1, is GAGVSQSPRYKVAKRGQDVALRCDPISGHVSLFWYQQALGQGPEFLTYFQNEAQLDKSGLPSDRFFAERPEGSVSTLKIQRTQQEDSAVYLCASSLWTGGLNTEAFFGQGTRLTVV.

Remarks on this clone: The same CDR3 arises from other DNA sequences in this sample as well. This chain joins TRBV11-2 and TRBJ2-1, with no clear D. The CDR3 has 14 residues. The V and J ends lost 1 base and 0 bases respectively, with 4 bases between them. Germline assignment: CDR1 SGHAT and CDR2 FQNNGV. The CDR3 protein is CASSLAGSYNEQFF. CDR3 DNA sequence: TGTGCCAGCAGCTTAGCGGGCTCCTACAATGAGCAGTTCTTC.

This clone was found once. V and J are TRBV7-9 and TRBJ2-5; possible D gene TRBD1, 6 bases. Germline V gene lookup returns CDR1 SEHNR and CDR2 FQNEAQ (reference sequence). CDR3 length: 13 residues. V was trimmed by 5 bases and J by 5 bases, leaving 12 bases between them. The CDR3 loop is CASSGRDTETQYF. DNA of the CDR3: TGTGCCAGCAGCGGTCGGGACACTGAGACCCAGTACTTC.

The rearrangement uses TRBV5-6 and TRBJ1-2; D might be TRBD1 (5 bases). Germline V gene sequence: CDR1 SGHDT, CDR2 YYEEEE. The ends were cut back, 5 bases at V and 4 bases at J, with 15 bases in the middle. The CDR3 sequence is 14 residues long. Here the CDR3 reads CASRSTGEGYGYTF. CDR3 nucleotide sequence: TGTGCCAGCAGGTCCACGGGGGAGGGCTATGGCTACACCTTC.

This clone has a single count. The rearrangement joins TRBV19 to TRBJ2-3; 9 nucleotides align to TRBD1. The length of the CDR3 is 15 residues. V lost 8 bases and J lost 4; bases outside the gene matches: 10. The germline CDR1 and CDR2 sequences are LNHDA and SQIVND (reference sequence). In nucleotides, the CDR3 is TGTGCCAGTGGGCCAGGGACAGGGTTTTCAGATACGCAGTATTTT. It encodes CASGPGTGFSDTQYF.

The genes are TRBV5-6 and TRBJ2-5, with D uncertain. CDR3 length equals 14 residues. CDR1 is SGHDT and CDR2 is YYEEEE in the germline V gene. V was pared by 2 bases and J by 5 bases, with 13 bases between. CDR3 amino acids: CASSFSSGWETQYF. CDR3 DNA sequence: TGTGCCAGCAGCTTCTCATCAGGTTGGGAGACCCAGTACTTC. Full variable domain (remainder filled in from reference TRBV5-6 and TRBJ2-5): DAGVTQSPTHLIKTRGQQVTLRCSPKSGHDTVSWYQQALGQGPQFIFQYYEEEERQRGNFPDRFSGHQFPNYSSELNVNALLLGDSALYLCASSFSSGWETQYFGPGTRLLVL.

This clone came up once. CDR3 sequence (DNA): TGTGCCAGCAGTACCTTAGCGGGAGGGCCCTACGAGCAGTACTTC. Its protein product is CASSTLAGGPYEQYF. The chain uses TRBV6-5 and TRBJ2-7; the match to TRBD2 covers 11 bases. The V gene end was trimmed by 5 bases and the J gene end by 2 bases; junction bases not matched to a gene: 5. Germline lookup yields CDR1 MNHEY and CDR2 SVGAGI. This CDR3 comprises 15 residues.

The V call is TRBV18, the J call TRBJ2-3, with D possibly matching TRBD1 (6 bases). V dropped 5 bases and J dropped 4 bases, with 13 bases sitting between them. This CDR3 is built from 14 residues. CDR1 is KGHSH and CDR2 is LQKENI in the germline V gene. In nucleotides, the CDR3 is TGTGCCAGCTCAGGGGGCCCCCGCCCAGATACGCAGTATTTT. Translated: CASSGGPRPDTQYF.

This sequence joins TRBV6-2 or TRBV6-3 and TRBJ2-1; 7 bases agree with TRBD2. CDR1 and CDR2 from the germline V gene are MNHEY and SVGEGT. The length of the CDR3 is 14 residues. V gave up 5 bases and J gave up 5 bases; unmatched junction bases: 6. The CDR3 DNA reads TGTGCCAGCAGTGACGGAGCGGGGCACAATGAGCAGTTCTTC. Translation: CASSDGAGHNEQFF.

The chain combines TRBV5-1 with TRBJ1-1; D might be TRBD1 (5 bases). V lost 7 bases, J lost 2 bases, and 15 bases lay in between. The CDR3 extends over 14 amino acids. In germline, CDR1 is SGHRS, CDR2 YFSETQ. As DNA, the CDR3 is TGCGCCAGCTGTTGGGGAGGGGAAAACACTGAAGCTTTCTTT. Amino acid sequence: CASCWGGENTEAFF.

In this sample, this clone turned up a few times. The rearrangement links TRBV18 to TRBJ2-1; D may be TRBD2 (5 bases). The CDR3 sequence is 13 residues long. CDR1 and CDR2 from the germline V gene are KGHSH and LQKENI. Trimming cost V 0 bases and J 8 bases, with 8 bases left between them. DNA for the CDR3: TGTGCCAGCTCACCACCAGCGGAGGATGAGCAGTTCTTC. This encodes CASSPPAEDEQFF.

V is TRBV14 and J is TRBJ1-5; perhaps TRBD1 as D (5 bases). V was trimmed by 1 base and J by 5 bases, leaving 6 bases between them. The germline V gene encodes CDR1 SGHDN and CDR2 FVKESK. The CDR3 runs 13 residues. The CDR3 region is CASSQGGDQPQHF. Written as DNA, the CDR3 is TGTGCCAGCAGCCAAGGGGGGGATCAGCCCCAGCATTTT.

V is TRBV5-1 and J is TRBJ2-1; D gene uncertain. Trimming took 2 bases from V and 5 from J, leaving 8 bases between them. The V gene's germline CDR1 is SGHRS and CDR2 YFSETQ. There are 13 residues in the CDR3. CDR3 sequence (DNA): TGCGCCAGCAGCTTCGGTATCAACAATGAGCAGTTCTTC. Amino acid sequence: CASSFGINNEQFF.

V gene TRBV18 combines with J gene TRBJ2-7; 9 positions agree with TRBD2. This CDR3 has 15 residues. Germline V gives CDR1 KGHSH, CDR2 LQKENI. V was clipped by 5 bases and J by 3 bases; unmatched bases: 8. The CDR3 DNA reads as TGTGCCAGCTCAGTTTCCGCGACTAGCGGCTACGAGCAGTACTTC. Translated: CASSVSATSGYEQYF.

This chain joins TRBV5-6 and TRBJ2-2, with 8 bases fitting TRBD2. The V and J ends lost 0 bases and 4 bases, in that order; junction bases with no gene match: 5. The CDR3 is made up of 16 amino acids. CDR1 is SGHDT and CDR2 is YYEEEE in the germline V gene. In nucleotides, the CDR3 is TGTGCCAGCAGCTTGGTTCCGGGAGGGTTCACCGGGGAGCTGTTTTTT. It translates to CASSLVPGGFTGELFF.

This rearrangement joins TRBV7-9 to TRBJ1-2; TRBD1 is a possible D gene (5 bases). Germline V gene sequence: CDR1 SEHNR, CDR2 FQNEAQ (reference sequence). There are 15 residues in the CDR3. The V and J ends lost 2 bases and 8 bases respectively, with 18 bases between them. This CDR3 reads CASSLYPGLGRGYTF. The CDR3 nucleotides are TGTGCCAGCAGCTTATACCCAGGGTTGGGCAGGGGCTACACCTTC.

The gene calls are TRBV7-9 and TRBJ2-7, with D maybe TRBD1 (5 bases). Germline lookup yields CDR1 SEHNR and CDR2 FQNEAQ (reference sequence). V lost 5 bases to trimming and J lost 4 bases, with 15 bases between them. The CDR3 is 14 residues long. The CDR3 is CASSRETEVYEQYF. CDR3 coding DNA: TGTGCCAGCAGCCGAGAGACAGAGGTTTACGAGCAGTACTTC.

The V gene is TRBV9, the J gene TRBJ1-2, with TRBD1 matching 7 bases. CDR3 length: 15 amino acids. The V gene's germline CDR1 is SGDLS and CDR2 YYNGEE. Germline trimming cut 2 bases from V and 8 bases from J; bases unmatched to any gene: 12. Here the CDR3 DNA reads TGTGCCAGCAGCGTGGGCTTAGACAGGGATAGCGGCTACACCTTC. It encodes CASSVGLDRDSGYTF.

CDR3 sequence: CASSPNPLANTGELFF. The DNA for the CDR3 is TGTGCCAGCTCACCAAACCCACTCGCGAACACCGGGGAGCTGTTTTTT. The genes are TRBV18 and TRBJ2-2; D remains unclear. Between the trimmed V and J ends, which lost 2 bases and 0 bases, there was a span of 10 bases. The CDR3 extends over 16 amino acids. Looked up from germline, CDR1 is KGHSH and CDR2 is LQKENI.